This T cell receptor beta chain comes out of a study of blood T cell repertoires in COVID-19. Study-wide background: PBMCs, B-cell-depleted T cells, or T cells were the source of the cDNA or gDNA that made up the material.

Using immunoSEQ multiplex PCR, the repertoire was profiled, and TCRdb retains in-frame clones only, with some absent. In the table there are 350,000 to 400,000 clones, about 88% of which are singletons. CDR1 and CDR2 (germline): SGHRS, YFSETQ. This CDR3 region has 14 residues. V lost 1 base and J lost 4, with 11 bases in between. This receptor was obtained from a woman between 18 and 30 years old who had recovered from COVID-19. The sample comprised PBMCs or T cells enriched from blood (not recorded which). The rearrangement links TRBV5-1 to TRBJ1-1; D unresolved. The CDR3 is CASSLLAERTEAFF. The CDR3 DNA follows: TGCGCCAGCAGCTTGCTAGCCGAGCGCACTGAAGCTTTCTTT.